This T cell receptor (beta chain) was documented in a study of Ad26.COV2.S vaccination and SARS-CoV-2 variants. For the study at large: Vaccine-arm donor from the placebo-controlled COV1001 Ad26.COV2.S trial.

For this clone: Antigen specificity is unknown.

The CDR3 runs 14 residues. The junction had 4 bases not matched to a gene; V was cut back by 0 bases and J by 6 bases. The germline V gene has CDR1 SGHNT and CDR2 YYREEE (reference sequence). Overall study findings and caveats: In vaccinated individuals, spike-specific CD8+ and CD4+ T cell responses reportedly displayed substantial breadth. Comparable non-spike TCR breadth was observed in vaccine and placebo recipients.

Here immunoSEQ multiplex PCR was the method, and the copy in TCRdb shows in-frame clones only, minus some. The data contain under 500,000 clones, about 90% of them seen just once; the ten biggest clones take up 1.5% to 2%. This sample's treatment: over 15 received Ad26.COV2.S at low or high dose, single or two shots; five or six received placebo; per-sample allocation not given. All samples were drawn on day 63, counting from the first vaccine or placebo injection. The vaccine delivered Wuhan-strain SARS-CoV-2 spike through an Ad26 vector. The receptor was derived from a person aged 18 to 59 who received the Ad26.COV2.S COVID-19 vaccine or a placebo. V usage is TRBV5-4 and J usage is TRBJ2-3; TRBD2 matches at 7 bases. The sequencing used peripheral blood, collected in a trial of Ad26.COV2.S vaccine versus placebo. DNA for the CDR3: TGTGCCAGCAGCTTGGCAAGGGGAGGGGATACGCAGTATTTT. The encoded protein is CASSLARGGDTQYF.